Reported below is one TCR beta chain. The antigen is not known. Deletions cut 6 bases from V and 0 bases from J, with 11 bases between. Germline CDR1 MNHNS, CDR2 SASEGT. The CDR3 length is 14 residues. The data belong to a study of Graves' ophthalmopathy and Graves' hyperthyroidism. Points from the study as a whole: Among thyroid clonotypes expanded above 0.001 frequency, most also appeared in blood.

In donors with ophthalmopathy, activity was moderate-to-severe, with CAS ≥3, NOSPECS ≥4 and duration under 3 months. TCR beta CDR3 amplification used RNA transcripts. First-round RT-PCR used HTBI primers; second-round multiplex PCR followed. TCRdb reprocessed the multiplex PCR reads with MiXCR, giving one entry per CDR3 protein. Here the sample spans about 210,000 distinct CDR3 sequences, about 32% being singletons. This TCR was recovered from a man aged 50 to 59 with Graves' ophthalmopathy. The chain recombines TRBV6-1 with TRBJ1-1; the D gene is possibly TRBD1 (5 bases). Sequenced: peripheral blood. The CDR3 is CASRGAVMNTEAFF. CDR3 DNA sequence: TGTGCCAGCAGAGGGGCGGTTATGAACACTGAAGCTTTCTTT.